Listed here are 5 T cell receptor beta chains from one sample, sequenced in a study of T cell responses to AZD1222 COVID-19 vaccine. Profiled with immunoSEQ multiplex PCR; TCRdb holds only in-frame clones, not every one. The sample consists of around 150,000 clones, more than 85% of them appearing once. Sample: peripheral blood, taken 28 days after the second AZD1222 dose. Receptors were obtained from an adult who received the AZD1222 COVID-19 vaccine.

This chain connects TRBV30 to TRBJ1-6, with D tentatively TRBD1 (6 bases). This CDR3 comprises 17 residues. Germline-derived CDR1 and CDR2 are GTSNPN and SVGIG (reference sequence). V was trimmed by 2 bases and J by 0 bases, leaving 14 bases between them. The CDR3 DNA reads TGTGCCTGGAGTATTGACAGGTCGAGCTCCTATAATTCACCCCTCCACTTT. Its translation is CAWSIDRSSSYNSPLHF.

The chain employs TRBV28 and TRBJ2-7; D gene unclear. V lost 8 bases and J 3 bases, leaving 8 bases between the germline ends. This CDR3 contains 11 residues. CDR1 and CDR2 (germline): MDHEN, SYDVKM. CDR3 in amino acids: CASQSHYEQYF. CDR3 bases: TGTGCCAGCCAGTCCCACTACGAGCAGTACTTC.

The rearrangement uses TRBV7-2 and TRBJ2-2; 7 bases match TRBD2. V dropped 2 bases and J dropped 1; count of bases not matched to a gene: 4. Germline V gene data show CDR1 as SGHTA and CDR2 as FQGNSA. CDR3 length equals 16 residues. DNA for the CDR3: TGTGCCAGCAGCTTAAACCCTAGCGGGAACACCGGGGAGCTGTTTTTT. It yields the protein CASSLNPSGNTGELFF.

The chain uses TRBV5-1 and TRBJ1-1; D unresolved. Between the trimmed V and J ends, which lost 4 bases and 2 bases, there was a span of 15 bases. The V gene's germline CDR1 is SGHRS and CDR2 YFSETQ. The length of the CDR3 is 15 residues. The CDR3: CASSHGRNANTEAFF. Here the CDR3 DNA reads TGCGCCAGCAGCCACGGACGGAATGCCAACACTGAAGCTTTCTTT.

This chain links TRBV5-4 with TRBJ1-1; 7 nucleotides agree with TRBD1. The germline CDR1 and CDR2 sequences are SGHNT and YYREEE (reference sequence). This CDR3 comprises 16 residues. With V trimmed by 0 bases and J by 5 bases, 10 bases remained unmatched. The CDR3 loop is CASSLVPRQGRTEAFF. CDR3 coding DNA: TGTGCCAGCAGCTTGGTTCCCAGACAGGGTAGAACTGAAGCTTTCTTT.